This T cell receptor (beta chain) comes out of a study of blood T cell repertoires in COVID-19. Authors' data handling: Estimated nucleated cell counts came from reference gene primer amplification. Clones were sequenced by immunoSEQ multiplex PCR, and TCRdb holds only the in-frame ones, with some missing. V and J calls and clone size are as listed in that table; D and trimming were resolved from the DNA. The data contain 380,000 or so clones, 88% of them singletons. V was shortened by 3 bases and J by 0 bases, with 6 bases between the two germline ends. The CDR3 sequence is 15 residues long. Germline assignment: CDR1 SNHLY and CDR2 FYNNEI. Recruitment covered 25 or so US areas and drew participants whose ages spanned about 18 to 95 years.

The rearrangement joins TRBV2 to TRBJ2-6; D call uncertain. The clonotype was recovered from a woman aged 25-40 years with acute COVID-19. The sequenced sample was PBMCs or T cells enriched from blood (not recorded which). The CDR3 loop reads CASSEARSGANVLTF. The CDR3 nucleotides read TGTGCCAGCAGTGAGGCCCGCTCTGGGGCCAACGTCCTGACTTTC.